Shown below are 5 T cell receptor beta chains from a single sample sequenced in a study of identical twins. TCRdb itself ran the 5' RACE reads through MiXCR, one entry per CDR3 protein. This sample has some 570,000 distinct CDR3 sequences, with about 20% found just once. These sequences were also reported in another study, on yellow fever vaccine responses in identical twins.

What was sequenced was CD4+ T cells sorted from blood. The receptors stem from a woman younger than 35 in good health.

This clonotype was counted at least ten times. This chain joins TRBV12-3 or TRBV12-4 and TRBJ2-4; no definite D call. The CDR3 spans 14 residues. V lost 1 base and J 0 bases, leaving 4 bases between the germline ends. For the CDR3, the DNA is TGTGCCAGCAGTTTAGTACTAGCCAAAAACATTCAGTACTTC. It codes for CASSLVLAKNIQYF.

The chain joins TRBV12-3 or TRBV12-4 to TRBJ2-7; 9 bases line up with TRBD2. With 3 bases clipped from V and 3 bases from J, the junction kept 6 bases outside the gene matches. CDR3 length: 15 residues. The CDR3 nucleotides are TGTGCCAGCAGTTTTTCTAGCGGGGCCTACTACGAGCAGTACTTC. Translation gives CASSFSSGAYYEQYF.

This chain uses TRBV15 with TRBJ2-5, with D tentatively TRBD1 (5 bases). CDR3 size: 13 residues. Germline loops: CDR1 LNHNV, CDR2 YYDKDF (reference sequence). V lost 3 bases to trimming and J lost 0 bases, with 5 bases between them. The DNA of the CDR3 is TGTGCCACCAGCAGGGACAACCAAGAGACCCAGTACTTC. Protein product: CATSRDNQETQYF. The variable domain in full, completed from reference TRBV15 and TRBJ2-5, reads DAMVIQNPRYQVTQFGKPVTLSCSQTLNHNVMYWYQQKSSQAPKLLFHYYDKDFNNEADTPDNFQSRRPNTSFCFLDIRSPGLGDTAMYLCATSRDNQETQYFGPGTRLLVL.

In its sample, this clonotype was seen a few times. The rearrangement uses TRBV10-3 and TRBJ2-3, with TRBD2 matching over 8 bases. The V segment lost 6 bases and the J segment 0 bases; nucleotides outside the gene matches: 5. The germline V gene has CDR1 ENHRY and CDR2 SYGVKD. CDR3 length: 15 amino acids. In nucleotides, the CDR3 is TGTGCCATCAGGGAGCGGGAGCTAAGCACAGATACGCAGTATTTT. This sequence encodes CAIRERELSTDTQYF.

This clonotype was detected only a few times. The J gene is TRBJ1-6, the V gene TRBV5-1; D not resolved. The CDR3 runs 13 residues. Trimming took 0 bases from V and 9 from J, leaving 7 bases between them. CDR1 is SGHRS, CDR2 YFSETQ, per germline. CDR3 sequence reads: CASSLGSLSPLHF. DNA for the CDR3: TGCGCCAGCAGCTTGGGAAGTCTTTCACCCCTCCACTTT.